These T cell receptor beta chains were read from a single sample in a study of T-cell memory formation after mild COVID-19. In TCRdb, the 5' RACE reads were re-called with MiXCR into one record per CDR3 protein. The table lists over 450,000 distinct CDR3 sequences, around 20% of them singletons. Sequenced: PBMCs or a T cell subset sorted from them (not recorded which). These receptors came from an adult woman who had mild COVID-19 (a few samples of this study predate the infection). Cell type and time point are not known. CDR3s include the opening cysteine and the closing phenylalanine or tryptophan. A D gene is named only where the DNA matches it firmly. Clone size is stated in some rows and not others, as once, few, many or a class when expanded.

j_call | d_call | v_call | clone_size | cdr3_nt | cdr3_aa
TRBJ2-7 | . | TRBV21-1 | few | TGTGCCAGCAGCAACCGTACGTTCACCTACGAGCAGTACTTC | CASSNRTFTYEQYF
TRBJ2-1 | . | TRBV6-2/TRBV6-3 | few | TGTGCCAGCAGTTACTCGGTTGAGCAGTTCTTC | CASSYSVEQFF
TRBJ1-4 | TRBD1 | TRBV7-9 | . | TGTGCCAGCAGCCGGGACAGACCGAATGAAAAACTGTTTTTT | CASSRDRPNEKLFF
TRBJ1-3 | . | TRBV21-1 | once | TGTGCCAGCAGCACGCGCCGAAACCTATGGGACAACGTTCTCTCTGGAAACACCATATATTTT | CASSTRRNLWDNVLSGNTIYF
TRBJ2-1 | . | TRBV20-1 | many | TGCAGTGCTAGAAAATTCGGGGCCTACAATGAGCAGTTCTTC | CSARKFGAYNEQFF
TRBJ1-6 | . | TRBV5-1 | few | TGCGCCAGCAGCTTGGAAAGGAATTCACCCCTCCACTTT | CASSLERNSPLHF
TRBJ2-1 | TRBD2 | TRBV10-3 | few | TGTGCCATCACTCCCGAACTAGCGTCGGGCGAGCAGTTCTTC | CAITPELASGEQFF
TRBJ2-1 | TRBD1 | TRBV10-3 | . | TGTGCCATCACCGAAGCAGGGGGCGCAAACTACAATGAGCAGTTCTTC | CAITEAGGANYNEQFF
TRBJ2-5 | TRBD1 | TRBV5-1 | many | TGCGCCAGCAGCTCAGGACAGGTTGTCGTGGAGACCCAGTACTTC | CASSSGQVVVETQYF
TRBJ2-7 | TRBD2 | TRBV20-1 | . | TGCAGTGCTAGGGGGGGGACCTACGAGCAGTACTTC | CSARGGTYEQYF
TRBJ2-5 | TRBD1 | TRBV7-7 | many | TGTGCCAGCAGCTTAAATAGGGGGCCCCAAGAGACCCAGTACTTC | CASSLNRGPQETQYF
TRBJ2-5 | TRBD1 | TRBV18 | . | TGTGCCAGCTCGCGTACCGGGACAGGGAGAGAGACCCAGTACTTC | CASSRTGTGRETQYF
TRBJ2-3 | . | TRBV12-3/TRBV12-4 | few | TGTGCCAGCAGTCTTACTACTAGCACAGATACGCAGTATTTT | CASSLTTSTDTQYF
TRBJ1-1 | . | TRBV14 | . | TGTGCCAGCAGCCAAGTTAAGGGTGAAGCTTTCTTT | CASSQVKGEAFF
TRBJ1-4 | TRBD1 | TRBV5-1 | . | TGCGCCAGCAGCAGCTCCGGGACAGGGGAAGAAAAACTGTTTTTT | CASSSSGTGEEKLFF
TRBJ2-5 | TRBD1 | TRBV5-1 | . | TGCGCCAGCAGCTTTGACCCGGGACAGGGTGAGGAGACCCAGTACTTC | CASSFDPGQGEETQYF
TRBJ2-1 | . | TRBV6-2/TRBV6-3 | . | TGTGCCAGCAGTTACTCGTTGGTACTGGATGAGCAGTTCTTC | CASSYSLVLDEQFF
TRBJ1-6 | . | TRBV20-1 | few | TGCAGTGCTAGTCGGGGGGATAGATCACCCCTCCACTTT | CSASRGDRSPLHF
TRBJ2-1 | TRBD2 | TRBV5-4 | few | TGTGCCAGCAGCTTGGCCGGACTAGCGGGAAACAATGAGCAGTTCTTC | CASSLAGLAGNNEQFF
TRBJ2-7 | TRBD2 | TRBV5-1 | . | TGCGCCAGCAGCTTGGCGGGAACCGGGACTAGCGGGGCCTACGAGCAGTACTTC | CASSLAGTGTSGAYEQYF
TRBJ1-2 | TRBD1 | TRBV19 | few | TGTGCCAGTCTGCCCAGGGACAGGGGTGACTATGGCTACACCTTC | CASLPRDRGDYGYTF
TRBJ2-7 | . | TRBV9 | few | TGTGCCAGCAGCGTAGGCGCCGGTCTCTACGAGCAGTACTTC | CASSVGAGLYEQYF
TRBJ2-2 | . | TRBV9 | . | TGTGCCAGCAGCGTACTGGCGGTAAACACCGGGGAGCTGTTTTTT | CASSVLAVNTGELFF